A selection of T cell receptor beta chains follows, all from one sample in a study of OX40 agonist ivuxolimab in advanced cancers. The assay was immunoSEQ multiplex PCR, and TCRdb's table has in-frame clones only and misses some. In the table there are 50,000 to 70,000 clones, roughly 80% of which are singletons. Source: CD4+ or CD8+ T cells sorted from blood, taken in a trial of the OX40 agonist ivuxolimab. The source is an adult with an advanced solid tumor such as melanoma, head and neck, liver or kidney cancer. Both conserved end residues are part of each CDR3. Fields, in order: J gene, CDR3 length, V gene, D gene, clone size, CDR3 DNA, CDR3 protein. A D gene is named only where the DNA matches it firmly. The size of a clone is reported for some rows only, either as once, few or many, or as a class for expanded clones.

TRBJ2-5,13,TRBV7-3,-,-,TGTGCCAGCAGCCCAGGGTCGGGGGAGACCCAGTACTTC,CASSPGSGETQYF
TRBJ2-7,13,TRBV11-2,-,-,TGTGCCAGCAGCTTAGATTGGGGCCTCGAGCAGTACTTC,CASSLDWGLEQYF
TRBJ2-7,15,TRBV18,-,few,TGTGCCAGCTCACCACTAACGGCAGGTGCCTACGAGCAGTACTTC,CASSPLTAGAYEQYF
TRBJ1-1,12,TRBV7-9,-,-,TGTGCCAGCAGCTTACGACAATTTGAAGCTTTCTTT,CASSLRQFEAFF
TRBJ2-3,16,TRBV29-1,TRBD2,-,TGCAGCGTTGAAGGAAGAGCGGGGGGGCGCACAGATACGCAGTATTTT,CSVEGRAGGRTDTQYF
TRBJ2-5,15,TRBV18,-,-,TGTGCCAGCTCACCACCTGGGGGAGGTATGGAGACCCAGTACTTC,CASSPPGGGMETQYF
TRBJ2-5,12,TRBV10-3,-,-,TGTGCCCACGGGAGAGGGGAAGAGACCCAGTACTTC,CAHGRGEETQYF
TRBJ2-3,17,TRBV5-8,-,-,TGTGCCAGCAGCTTGCGGTCACGAAATCATTACACAGATACGCAGTATTTT,CASSLRSRNHYTDTQYF
TRBJ1-4,15,TRBV2,-,-,TGTGCCAGCAGGACAGACCTGGGACCTAATGAAAAACTGTTTTTT,CASRTDLGPNEKLFF
TRBJ2-5,15,TRBV7-2,-,-,TGTGCCAGCAGCTTAGCGGGACGGCGGAAAGAGACCCAGTACTTC,CASSLAGRRKETQYF
TRBJ2-6,15,TRBV27,-,-,TGTGCCAGCAGTTTAAGAACAGGAGGGGCCAACGTCCTGACTTTC,CASSLRTGGANVLTF